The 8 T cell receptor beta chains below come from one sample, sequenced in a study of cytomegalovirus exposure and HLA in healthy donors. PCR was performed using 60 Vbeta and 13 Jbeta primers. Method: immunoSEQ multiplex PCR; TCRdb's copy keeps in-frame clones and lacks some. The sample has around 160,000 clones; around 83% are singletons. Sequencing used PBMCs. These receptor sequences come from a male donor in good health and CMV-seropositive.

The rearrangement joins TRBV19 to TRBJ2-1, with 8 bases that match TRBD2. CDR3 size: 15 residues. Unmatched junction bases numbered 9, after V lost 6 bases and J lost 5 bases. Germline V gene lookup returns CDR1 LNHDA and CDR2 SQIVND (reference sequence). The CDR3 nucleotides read TGTGCCAGTAGACTTAGCGGGACGGGGAACAATGAGCAGTTCTTC. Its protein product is CASRLSGTGNNEQFF.

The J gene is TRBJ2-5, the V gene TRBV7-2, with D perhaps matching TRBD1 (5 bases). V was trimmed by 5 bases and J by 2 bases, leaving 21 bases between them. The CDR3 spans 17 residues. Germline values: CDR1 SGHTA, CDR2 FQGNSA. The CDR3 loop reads CASSPGDRLYPQETQYF. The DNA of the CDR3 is TGTGCCAGCAGCCCAGGAGACAGACTCTACCCGCAAGAGACCCAGTACTTC.

The CDR3 reads CAIGGQAFSGANVLTF. DNA for the CDR3: TGTGCCATAGGGGGACAGGCGTTCTCTGGGGCCAACGTCCTGACTTTC. The chain combines TRBV7-9 with TRBJ2-6, with 8 bases identical to TRBD1. Germline lookup yields CDR1 SEHNR and CDR2 FQNEAQ (reference sequence). The CDR3 totals 16 residues. V shed 10 bases, J shed 0 bases, and the junction held 8 bases outside the gene matches.

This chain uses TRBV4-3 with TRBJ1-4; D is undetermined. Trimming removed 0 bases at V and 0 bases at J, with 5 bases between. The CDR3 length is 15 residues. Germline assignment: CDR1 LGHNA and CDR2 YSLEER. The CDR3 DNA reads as TGCGCCAGCAGCCAAGACCGTTCAACTAATGAAAAACTGTTTTTT. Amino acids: CASSQDRSTNEKLFF.

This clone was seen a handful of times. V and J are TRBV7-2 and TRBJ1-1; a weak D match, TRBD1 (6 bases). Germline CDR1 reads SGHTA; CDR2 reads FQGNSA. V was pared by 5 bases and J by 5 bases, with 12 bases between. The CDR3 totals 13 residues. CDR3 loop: CASSPRRGTEAFF. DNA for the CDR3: TGTGCCAGCAGCCCACGCAGGGGAACTGAAGCTTTCTTT.

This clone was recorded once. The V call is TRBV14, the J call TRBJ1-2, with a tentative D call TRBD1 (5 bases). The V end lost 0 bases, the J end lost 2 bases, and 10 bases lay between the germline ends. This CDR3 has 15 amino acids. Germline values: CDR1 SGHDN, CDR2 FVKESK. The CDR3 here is CASSQDYGGNYGYTF. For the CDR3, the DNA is TGTGCCAGCAGCCAAGATTACGGGGGAAACTATGGCTACACCTTC.

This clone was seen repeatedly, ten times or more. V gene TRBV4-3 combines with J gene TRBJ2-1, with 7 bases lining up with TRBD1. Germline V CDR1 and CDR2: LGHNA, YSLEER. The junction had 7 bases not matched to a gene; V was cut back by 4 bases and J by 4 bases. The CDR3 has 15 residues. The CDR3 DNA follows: TGCGCCAGCAGCCCCATGGGACAGTCATACAATGAGCAGTTCTTC. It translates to CASSPMGQSYNEQFF.

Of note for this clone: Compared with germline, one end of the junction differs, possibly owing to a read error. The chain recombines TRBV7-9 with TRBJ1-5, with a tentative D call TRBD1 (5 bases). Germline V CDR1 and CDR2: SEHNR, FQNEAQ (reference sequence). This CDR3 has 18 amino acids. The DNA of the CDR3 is TGTTCCAGCAGCCTTGAACTGGGGGGACGGTATAGCAATCAGCCCCAGCATTTT. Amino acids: CSSSLELGGRYSNQPQHF.